The 12 T cell receptor beta chains reported below all come from one sample, sequenced in a study of CD8+CD57+ T cells in acquired aplastic anemia. Profiling that covered TCR beta VDJ and CDR3 relied on genomic DNA as its template. TCRdb ran MiXCR on the reads and lists one entry per CDR3 protein. Of 190,000 or so distinct CDR3 sequences listed, roughly 57% are singletons. Sequenced input: sorted CD4+, CD8+, or CD8+CD57+ T cells (not recorded which) from PBMCs. All receptors come from a human donor in good health.

This chain uses TRBV29-1 with TRBJ1-2, with 10 nucleotides matching TRBD1. Germline V gene lookup returns CDR1 SQVTM and CDR2 ANQGSEA. The CDR3 length is 10 residues. V was clipped by 6 bases and J by 10 bases; unmatched bases: 2. Written as DNA, the CDR3 is TGCAGCGTGGGACAGGGGTTCTACACCTTC. Protein: CSVGQGFYTF.

The V and J genes are TRBV7-9 and TRBJ2-5, with TRBD1 as a possible D gene (5 bases). Looked up from germline, CDR1 is SEHNR and CDR2 is FQNEAQ (reference sequence). The V end lost 5 bases, the J end lost 4 bases, and 11 bases lay between the germline ends. This CDR3 is 13 amino acids long. CDR3 sequence: CASSDRGSETQYF. In DNA form, the CDR3 reads TGTGCCAGCAGCGATAGGGGTTCAGAGACCCAGTACTTC.

CDR3 residues: CATSTDPGTSGHEQFF. DNA of the CDR3: TGTGCCACCAGCACGGACCCAGGGACATCCGGTCATGAGCAGTTCTTC. The V gene is TRBV15, the J gene TRBJ2-1, with a weak D call TRBD1 (6 bases). V was trimmed by 4 bases and J by 8 bases, leaving 21 bases between them. CDR1 and CDR2 (germline): LNHNV, YYDKDF (reference sequence). This CDR3 comprises 16 residues.

This clonotype was counted many times. The CDR3 DNA reads TGTGCCACCAGTGATATCCGGGACAACTCGCCCCTTCGTCTTTACAATGAGCAGTTCTTC. Encoded protein: CATSDIRDNSPLRLYNEQFF. The chain joins TRBV24-1 to TRBJ2-1, with D tentatively TRBD1 (6 bases). The germline CDR1 and CDR2 sequences are KGHDR and SFDVKD. V lost 3 bases to trimming and J lost 4 bases, with 27 bases between them. The CDR3 length is 20 residues.

The chain joins TRBV2 to TRBJ1-3; 10 bases fit TRBD1. The CDR3 runs to 16 residues. The germline V gene has CDR1 SNHLY and CDR2 FYNNEI. J was trimmed by 2 bases and V by 6 bases; bases with no gene match: 7. The CDR3 loop is CASSVPGQGTGNTIYF. CDR3 bases: TGTGCCAGCAGCGTACCGGGACAGGGGACTGGAAACACCATATATTTT.

This clonotype occurred many times. This rearrangement joins TRBV29-1 to TRBJ2-7; 8 nucleotides align to TRBD2. J lost 4 bases, V lost 7 bases, and 9 bases had no gene match. Germline lookup yields CDR1 SQVTM and CDR2 ANQGSEA. This CDR3 contains 13 residues. In nucleotides, the CDR3 is TGCAGCGCCCATTCTAGCGGGTCGTACGAGCAGTACTTC. Translated, it gives CSAHSSGSYEQYF.

This clonotype was recorded once. This sequence joins TRBV7-3 and TRBJ1-1; D gene ambiguous. Germline V lookup: CDR1 SGHTA, CDR2 FQGTGA. The CDR3 length is 11 residues. V lost 6 bases to trimming and J lost 8 bases, with 10 bases between them. CDR3 in DNA: TGTGCCAGCAGTTCCCCTCGGGAAGCTTTCTTT. It translates to CASSSPREAFF.

The chain links TRBV15 to TRBJ1-1; D uncertain. The CDR3 runs to 13 residues. Germline V gene data show CDR1 as LNHNV and CDR2 as YYDKDF (reference sequence). V shed 10 bases and J shed 6 bases, with 18 bases lying between them. DNA of the CDR3: TGTGCCATCGAGCGGGGAGTGTTTGCTGAAGCTTTCTTT. The encoded protein is CAIERGVFAEAFF.

The rearrangement joins TRBV29-1 to TRBJ1-2; 10 bases align to TRBD1. Trimming removed 8 bases from V and 7 bases from J; junction bases left unmatched: 10. The CDR3 loop spans 13 amino acids. Germline V CDR1 and CDR2: SQVTM, ANQGSEA. The CDR3 region has the DNA TGCAGCACCGGACAGGGGGGGGCAGCTGGCTACACCTTC. Amino acids: CSTGQGGAAGYTF.

The chain combines TRBV5-1 with TRBJ2-2; 9 bases fit TRBD1. Germline CDR1 and CDR2: SGHRS and YFSETQ. J was trimmed by 4 bases and V by 3 bases; bases with no gene match: 4. This CDR3 has 15 residues. The CDR3, as DNA: TGCGCCAGCAGCTCCGGGACAGGGAGCACCGGGGAGCTGTTTTTT. It encodes CASSSGTGSTGELFF.

V gene TRBV7-8 combines with J gene TRBJ2-7, with 10 bases identical to TRBD1. Germline V gives CDR1 SGHVS, CDR2 FQNEAQ. The CDR3 runs to 18 residues. V was pared by 3 bases and J by 4 bases, with 15 bases of the junction left unmatched. The CDR3 reads CASSFGVPEGQGWYEQYF. The CDR3, as DNA: TGTGCCAGCAGCTTTGGAGTGCCTGAGGGACAGGGGTGGTACGAGCAGTACTTC.

This sequence joins TRBV6-4 and TRBJ2-7; 7 positions agree with TRBD1. Germline V gene sequence: CDR1 MRHNA, CDR2 SNTAGT. J was trimmed by 0 bases and V by 6 bases; bases with no gene match: 8. The CDR3 sequence is 15 residues long. CDR3 nucleotides: TGTGCCAGCAGCTCCGGGACAGTTCTCTCCTACGAGCAGTACTTC. It specifies CASSSGTVLSYEQYF.